The clone carrying this T cell receptor (beta chain) was seen at least ten times. Its antigen is still unknown. Time point here: newly diagnosed GD, antithyroid drugs for less than 3 months. Generation of the TCR library employed RNA extracted from PBMCs. There are 16 residues in the CDR3. CDR1 is SGHVS, CDR2 FQNEAQ, per germline. V lost 5 bases, J lost 4 bases, and 7 bases stayed unmatched. These data are taken from a study of regulatory T cells in long-lasting Graves disease. Study information: Those Graves' patients who were newly diagnosed had been on antithyroid drugs under 3 months.

The TCR beta library used iRepertoire HTBI primers with Arm-PCR amplification of CDR3. TCRdb re-called the multiplex PCR reads through MiXCR, storing one row per CDR3 protein. The data hold 450,000 to 700,000 distinct CDR3 sequences, with 13% observed a single time. Findings and limits, study-wide: Among the persistent patients, 2,741 public clonotypes were shared, more than the approximately 1,000 shared among new patients. The study examined only peripheral blood, not thyroid tissue.

These same records also appear under a second study, on T cells in Graves' hyperthyroidism and ophthalmopathy.

This sequence joins TRBV7-8 and TRBJ2-2; 10 bases map to TRBD2. The TCR sequence derives from a man aged 25-45 years with Graves disease. The source was peripheral blood mononuclear cells (PBMCs), collected at new diagnosis, from a patient treated with antithyroid drugs. CDR3 DNA: TGTGCCAGCAGCCCTAAGCGGGAGGGCCGCACCGGGGAGCTGTTTTTT. Its protein is CASSPKREGRTGELFF.